This entry features one T cell receptor (beta chain) sequence. Distinct nucleotide sequences in the sample also encode this CDR3. Source study methods: Estimates of nucleated cell counts were drawn from the amplification of reference gene primers. The assay was immunoSEQ multiplex PCR, and TCRdb's table has in-frame clones only and misses some. Clone size and the V and J calls come from that table; the DNA yielded D and trimming. The sample shows 400,000 to 450,000 clones, 70% to 90% of them seen only once. Deletions cut 0 bases from V and 0 bases from J, with 5 bases between. CDR3 length: 13 residues. The germline gives CDR1 GTSNPN, CDR2 SVGIG (reference sequence). The sample originates from a study of blood T cell repertoires in COVID-19. Study as a whole: The study drew acute and convalescent COVID-19 samples from the United States, Italy and Spain. PBMCs, B-cell-depleted T cells, or T cells were the source of the cDNA or gDNA that made up the material.

Sequencing was done on a sample of peripheral blood. The chain uses TRBV30 and TRBJ1-2, with D hard to call. The source is a woman in her forties or fifties with COVID-19, enrolled during active disease. The CDR3 nucleotides are TGTGCCTGGAGTGTGGGCGCTAACTATGGCTACACCTTC. It yields the protein CAWSVGANYGYTF.